This entry lists 21 T cell receptor beta chains sequenced from one sample in a study of T cells after yellow fever vaccination. MiXCR, run by TCRdb on the 5' RACE reads, gives a single entry per CDR3 protein. Of 300,000 or so distinct CDR3 sequences in the sample, 8.1% are singletons; the top ten hold around 17%. The material was PBMCs, obtained 45 days after the first yellow fever vaccination. The receptors were sampled from a man between 18 and 29 years old who received the YFV17D yellow fever vaccine.

The chain links TRBV5-1 to TRBJ1-2; D not certain. The CDR3 has 14 residues. In germline, CDR1 is SGHRS, CDR2 YFSETQ. Trimming stripped 0 bases from V and 8 bases from J, with 14 bases between. CDR3 protein: CASSLVKGREGYTF. The CDR3 nucleotides read TGCGCCAGCAGCTTGGTAAAAGGAAGGGAAGGCTACACCTTC. Together with reference TRBV5-1 and TRBJ1-2, the CDR3 gives the full variable domain: KAGVTQTPRYLIKTRGQQVTLSCSPISGHRSVSWYQQTPGQGLQFLFEYFSETQRNKGNFPGRFSGRQFSNSRSEMNVSTLELGDSALYLCASSLVKGREGYTFGSGTRLTVV.

This clonotype was detected only a few times. The chain is built from TRBV7-2 and TRBJ2-4; D call uncertain. CDR1 and CDR2 (germline): SGHTA, FQGNSA. CDR3 length equals 14 residues. Trimming left V 1 base short and J 6 bases short, with 10 bases between. The CDR3 protein is CASSLGKGGNIQYF. DNA for the CDR3: TGTGCCAGCAGCTTAGGAAAGGGTGGAAACATTCAGTACTTC.

In its sample, this clonotype was seen many times. This chain joins TRBV15 and TRBJ2-7; a possible D gene is TRBD2 (5 bases). CDR1 is LNHNV and CDR2 is YYDKDF in the germline V gene (reference sequence). The V gene lost 0 bases and the J gene lost 2 bases, with 8 bases spanning the gap. The CDR3 totals 14 residues. For the CDR3, the DNA is TGTGCCACCAGCAGAGATGGGGAGACCTACGAGCAGTACTTC. Encoded protein: CATSRDGETYEQYF.

Many counts were recorded for this clonotype. The chain uses TRBV9 and TRBJ1-2, with D perhaps TRBD1 (6 bases). The germline gives CDR1 SGDLS, CDR2 YYNGEE. V lost 0 bases, J lost 0 bases, and 6 bases lay in between. CDR3 length: 14 residues. The CDR3 protein is CASSVDRANYGYTF. The CDR3 bases are TGTGCCAGCAGCGTAGACAGGGCTAACTATGGCTACACCTTC.

There are a few counts of this clonotype. The V call is TRBV5-1, the J call TRBJ2-7, with a weak D call TRBD1 (5 bases). The CDR3 loop spans 16 amino acids. CDR1 SGHRS and CDR2 YFSETQ come from the germline V gene. V was pared by 3 bases and J by 2 bases, with 18 bases between. The CDR3 nucleotides read TGCGCCAGCAGCTCAGACAGCCCCTACCTTACCTACGAGCAGTACTTC. This encodes CASSSDSPYLTYEQYF.

The sample holds many counts of this clonotype. CDR3 coding DNA: TGTGCCAGCAGTTCCTTAAGTTACACCGGGGAGCTGTTTTTT. Its protein product is CASSSLSYTGELFF. The genes are TRBV27 and TRBJ2-2; D unclear. Trimming shortened V by 4 bases and J by 3 bases, and 9 bases separated the two germline ends. This CDR3 spans 14 amino acids. The germline V gene has CDR1 MNHEY and CDR2 SMNVEV (reference sequence).

This clonotype was recorded at least ten times. The rearrangement links TRBV20-1 to TRBJ2-7; tentatively, D is TRBD2 (5 bases). The germline V gene encodes CDR1 DFQATT and CDR2 SNEGSKA (reference sequence). Trimming stripped 0 bases from V and 3 bases from J, with 12 bases between. The CDR3 runs to 14 residues. CDR3 bases: TGCAGTGCTAGAGATCCAACTAGGTTCTACGAGCAGTACGTC. Amino acids: CSARDPTRFYEQYV.

This clonotype was picked up a small number of times. This chain connects TRBV7-9 to TRBJ2-1; D is unclear. In germline, CDR1 is SEHNR, CDR2 FQNEAQ (reference sequence). V lost 5 bases, J lost 6 bases, and 14 bases lay in between. This CDR3 spans 14 amino acids. This chain's CDR3 is CASSRVVSRNEQFF. CDR3 sequence (DNA): TGTGCCAGCAGCCGCGTAGTAAGTCGCAATGAGCAGTTCTTC.

This clonotype occurred many times. This chain joins TRBV21-1 and TRBJ2-7. TRBV21-1 is listed as a pseudogene. This CDR3 spans 15 amino acids. The CDR3 protein is CASSTSYRSSYEQYV. CDR3 nucleotide sequence: TGTGCCAGCAGCACATCCTACCGGAGCTCCTACGAGCAGTACGTC.

This clonotype was detected only a few times. The chain recombines TRBV2 with TRBJ1-1; D perhaps matches TRBD1 (5 bases). CDR3 size: 13 residues. Germline V gene data show CDR1 as SNHLY and CDR2 as FYNNEI. The germline V and J ends were trimmed by 3 bases and 5 bases, with 10 bases remaining between them. The chain's CDR3 is CASSEGGTTEAFF. CDR3 sequence (DNA): TGTGCCAGCAGTGAGGGGGGGACGACTGAAGCTTTCTTT. Filled out from reference TRBV2 and TRBJ1-1, the complete variable domain reads EPEVTQTPSHQVTQMGQEVILRCVPISNHLYFYWYRQILGQKVEFLVSFYNNEISEKSEIFDDQFSVERPDGSNFTLKIRSTKLEDSAMYFCASSEGGTTEAFFGQGTRLTVV.

The table lists this clonotype with a few counts. CDR3 loop: CASSLLSEYTEAFF. As DNA, the CDR3 is TGTGCCAGCAGCCTACTTTCGGAGTACACTGAAGCTTTCTTT. The chain couples TRBV28 to TRBJ1-1, with D unresolved. This CDR3 comprises 14 residues. The V and J ends lost 6 bases and 3 bases respectively, with 14 bases between them. Germline V gene lookup returns CDR1 MDHEN and CDR2 SYDVKM.

The chain is built from TRBV6-5 and TRBJ1-2; D not certain. The ends were cut back, 0 bases at V and 4 bases at J, with 6 bases in the middle. Per germline, CDR1 MNHEY and CDR2 SVGAGI. The CDR3 is 13 residues long. Written as DNA, the CDR3 is TGTGCCAGCAGTTACTCGTCCGTCTATGGCTACACCTTC. Residues: CASSYSSVYGYTF.

The V and J genes are TRBV3-1 and TRBJ2-1, with TRBD2 matching over 11 bases. The CDR3 length is 16 residues. Looked up from germline, CDR1 is LGHDT and CDR2 is YNNKEL (reference sequence). V was pared by 4 bases and J by 5 bases, with 7 bases of the junction left unmatched. The chain's CDR3 is CASSPPLAGGDNEQFF. The CDR3, as DNA: TGTGCCAGCAGCCCTCCCCTAGCGGGGGGAGACAATGAGCAGTTCTTC.

DNA of the CDR3: TGTGCCAGCAGTACGGATGTCGCTACGCAGTATTTT. This sequence encodes CASSTDVATQYF. The chain employs TRBV6-2 or TRBV6-3 and TRBJ2-3; D ambiguous. Deletions cut 5 bases from V and 8 bases from J, with 11 bases between. Germline CDR1 MNHEY, CDR2 SVGEGT. This CDR3 contains 12 residues.

The chain recombines TRBV29-1 with TRBJ1-2; unclear D gene. The CDR3 covers 11 residues. The germline V gene has CDR1 SQVTM and CDR2 ANQGSEA. Trimming removed 7 bases at V and 5 bases at J, with 11 bases between. The CDR3 loop is CSDRALYGYTF. CDR3 nucleotides: TGCAGCGACCGGGCCTTATATGGCTACACCTTC.

This clonotype was observed a handful of times. The genes are TRBV10-3 and TRBJ2-7, with 8 bases fitting TRBD1. V trimming: 6 bases; J trimming: 4 bases; junction bases outside the gene matches: 8. Per the germline V gene, CDR1 is ENHRY and CDR2 is SYGVKD. This CDR3 region has 14 residues. The CDR3 DNA reads TGTGCCATCAGGTCCGGGACAGGATATTACGAGCAGTACTTC. This sequence encodes CAIRSGTGYYEQYF.

V is TRBV6-2 or TRBV6-3 and J is TRBJ1-1, with D uncertain. Germline CDR1 is MNHEY and CDR2 is SVGEGT. Deletions cut 10 bases from V and 3 bases from J, with 18 bases between. The CDR3 extends over 14 amino acids. DNA for the CDR3: TGTGCCACCGGACTCCGAGGCAGGCACACTGAAGCTTTCTTT. Its protein product is CATGLRGRHTEAFF.

This clonotype was counted at least ten times. The V gene is TRBV5-1, the J gene TRBJ2-2, with 8 positions matching TRBD2. Unmatched junction bases numbered 5, after V lost 4 bases and J lost 3 bases. Germline CDR1 is SGHRS and CDR2 is YFSETQ. This CDR3 is built from 15 residues. The CDR3 spells CASSISGEDTGELFF. For the CDR3, the DNA is TGCGCCAGCAGCATTAGCGGGGAGGACACCGGGGAGCTGTTTTTT.

On this clonotype: The junction and the germline gene differ at one end; a read error may be behind it. CDR3 in DNA: TGTGCCAGCAGCCAAGGACTAGCGGGGGGTAAAGAGATCCAGTACTTC. It specifies CASSQGLAGGKEIQYF. This chain joins TRBV14 and TRBJ2-5, with 13 bases fitting TRBD2. The V gene's germline CDR1 is SGHDN and CDR2 FVKESK. CDR3 length: 16 residues.

The genes are TRBV7-9 and TRBJ2-7; tentatively, D is TRBD1 (5 bases). The V end was cut by 5 bases, the J end by 1 base, with 9 bases between. In germline, CDR1 is SEHNR, CDR2 FQNEAQ (reference sequence). This CDR3 spans 13 amino acids. The CDR3 coding sequence is TGTGCCAGCAGCCTGACAGCTTCCTACGAGCAGTACGTC. This translates into CASSLTASYEQYV.

This clonotype has more than one count but fewer than ten. The V call is TRBV18, the J call TRBJ1-6, with TRBD1 matching over 9 bases. Germline CDR1 KGHSH, CDR2 LQKENI. V dropped 6 bases and J dropped 7; count of bases not matched to a gene: 7. The CDR3 spans 15 residues. As DNA, the CDR3 is TGTGCCAGCTCTCCGAGGGACAGGGAAAATTCACCCCTCCACTTT. Protein: CASSPRDRENSPLHF.